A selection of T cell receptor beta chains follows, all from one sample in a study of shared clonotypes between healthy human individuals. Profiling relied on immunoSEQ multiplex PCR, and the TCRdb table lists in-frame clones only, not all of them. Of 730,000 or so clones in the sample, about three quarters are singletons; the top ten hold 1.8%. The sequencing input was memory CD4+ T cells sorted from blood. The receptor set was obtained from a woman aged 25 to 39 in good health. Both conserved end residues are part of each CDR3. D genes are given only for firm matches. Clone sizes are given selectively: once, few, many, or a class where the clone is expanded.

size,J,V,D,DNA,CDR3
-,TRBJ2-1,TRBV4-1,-,TGCGCCAGCAGCCAGGGTAGAGAGCAGTTCTTC,CASSQGREQFF
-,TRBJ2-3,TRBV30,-,TGTGCCTGGAGTGACCAGGGCCTACCTACAGATACGCAGTATTTT,CAWSDQGLPTDTQYF
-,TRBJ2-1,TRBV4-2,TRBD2,TGTGCCAGCAGCCAGGCCGGAGAGCGGGAGATGGATGAGCAGTTCTTC,CASSQAGEREMDEQFF
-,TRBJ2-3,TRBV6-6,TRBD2,TGTGCCAGCAGTTTCGACGGGAGGGGGCAGTATTTT,CASSFDGRGQYF
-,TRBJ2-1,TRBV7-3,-,TGTGCCAGCAGCCCGGAGACTAGTCTTGAGCAGTTCTTC,CASSPETSLEQFF
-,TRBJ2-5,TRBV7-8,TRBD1,TGTGCCAGCAGCCCTAGAGCCGGGACAGGGGGGCAGACCCAGTACTTC,CASSPRAGTGGQTQYF
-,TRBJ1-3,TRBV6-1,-,TGTGCCAGCAGTGAAGCTGAAACACCTGGAAACACCATATATTTT,CASSEAETPGNTIYF
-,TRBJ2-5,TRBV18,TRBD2,TGTGCCAGCTCACCAGGAGGGGTGGGACTAGCTGAGGGCGAGACCCAGTACTTC,CASSPGGVGLAEGETQYF
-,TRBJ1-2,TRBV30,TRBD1,TGTGCCTGGAGTGCGGGACAGGGGAACTATGGCTACACCTTC,CAWSAGQGNYGYTF
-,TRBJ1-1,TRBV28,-,TGTGCCAGCACCGGGACGGTGAACACTGAAGCTTTCTTT,CASTGTVNTEAFF
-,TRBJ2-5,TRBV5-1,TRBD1,TGCGCCAGCAGCTTGGAGGACAGGGGGTTCGAGACCCAGTACTTC,CASSLEDRGFETQYF
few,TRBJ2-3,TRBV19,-,TGTGCCACCCAACCCCCCGGGGGAGATACGCAGTATTTT,CATQPPGGDTQYF
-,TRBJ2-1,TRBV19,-,TGTGCCAGTAGTACTCAAGGCGAGAATCGTCATCTCTTC,CASSTQGENRHLF
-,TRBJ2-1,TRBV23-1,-,TGCGCCAGCAGTCAATCGGCGGGTCCCTGTACCCCCCAGTTCTTC,CASSQSAGPCTPQFF
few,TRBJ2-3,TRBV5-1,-,TGCGCCAGCAGTTATGGCGCGGAACGACGCACAGATACGCAGTATTTT,CASSYGAERRTDTQYF
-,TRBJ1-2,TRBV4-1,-,TGCGCCAGCAGCCCCGTTCCGGACAGCCTTAACTATGGCTACACCTTC,CASSPVPDSLNYGYTF